A single sample is the source of the 25 T cell receptor beta chains below, sequenced in a study of vaccination and CD4 T cells after COVID-19. Stated treatment: 10-day PBMC culture with coronavirus spike peptide pools or control peptides (ViraFEST assay). No cognate antigen is known for these TCRs. The Oncomine TCR Beta short-read assay was applied to DNA of cultured CD4+ T cells. TCRdb used MiXCR to reprocess the PCR reads, holding one entry per CDR3 protein. The table has 10,000 to 13,000 distinct CDR3 sequences, about half seen once. Sequencing was carried out using CD4+ T cells from blood, cultured in vitro. These receptors came from a human donor who had recovered from COVID-19.

The V call is TRBV20-1, the J call TRBJ1-2; a possible D gene is TRBD1 (5 bases). This CDR3 comprises 15 residues. The V end was cut by 0 bases, the J end by 4 bases, with 15 bases between. Germline-derived CDR1 and CDR2 are DFQATT and SNEGSKA (reference sequence). The CDR3 reads CSARDLLGTSYGYTF. In DNA form, the CDR3 reads TGCAGTGCTAGAGATCTACTAGGGACCAGCTATGGCTACACCTTC.

This clonotype occurred a few times. The CDR3 DNA follows: TGTGCCCTAGAGGGGAACAGGGGGAATGGCTACACCTTC. Translating it yields CALEGNRGNGYTF. This chain connects TRBV28 to TRBJ1-2, with TRBD1 matching 8 bases. V was pared by 11 bases and J by 6 bases, with 11 bases of the junction left unmatched. Per germline, CDR1 MDHEN and CDR2 SYDVKM. The CDR3 has 13 amino acids.

The chain couples TRBV12-3 or TRBV12-4 to TRBJ2-3, with D unresolved. The CDR3 totals 13 residues. The V and J ends lost 2 bases and 6 bases respectively, with 9 bases between them. The CDR3 here is CASSLREEDTQYF. CDR3 in DNA: TGTGCCAGCAGTTTAAGGGAAGAGGATACGCAGTATTTT.

V and J are TRBV9 and TRBJ1-2, with TRBD1 matching 7 bases. The length of the CDR3 is 15 residues. J was trimmed by 8 bases and V by 4 bases; bases with no gene match: 14. The germline gives CDR1 SGDLS, CDR2 YYNGEE. Written as DNA, the CDR3 is TGTGCCAGCAGCAAACACGACAGGGAGCAGGGCGGCTACACCTTC. Amino acids: CASSKHDREQGGYTF.

This clonotype came up a few times. V and J are TRBV7-9 and TRBJ2-5; 7 bases fit TRBD2. The CDR3 has 16 amino acids. The junction had 12 bases not matched to a gene; V was cut back by 3 bases and J by 5 bases. The germline V gene encodes CDR1 SEHNR and CDR2 FQNEAQ (reference sequence). CDR3 in amino acids: CASSLKPLGGRETQYF. The CDR3 nucleotides are TGTGCCAGCAGCTTGAAGCCCCTGGGAGGGCGGGAGACCCAGTACTTC. The whole variable domain, remainder taken from reference TRBV7-9 and TRBJ2-5, is DTGVSQNPRHKITKRGQNVTFRCDPISEHNRLYWYRQTLGQGPEFLTYFQNEAQLEKSRLLSDRFSAERPKGSFSTLEIQRTEQGDSAMYLCASSLKPLGGRETQYFGPGTRLLVL.

V is TRBV6-1 and J is TRBJ1-1, with D hard to call. Germline V gives CDR1 MNHNS, CDR2 SASEGT. Trimming took off 6 bases at V and 7 bases at J, with 12 bases between the two ends. The CDR3 is made up of 12 amino acids. CDR3 residues: CASSSDIREAFF. CDR3 in DNA: TGTGCCAGCAGCTCTGACATACGTGAAGCTTTCTTT.

V usage is TRBV4-1 and J usage is TRBJ2-6; 9 nucleotides match TRBD1. The CDR3 is 18 amino acids. Looked up from germline, CDR1 is MGHRA and CDR2 is YSYEKL. The V and J ends lost 1 base and 5 bases, in that order; junction bases with no gene match: 9. The CDR3: CASSQGGTGRFRANVLTF. The CDR3 DNA sequence: TGCGCCAGCAGCCAAGGGGGGACAGGGCGGTTTCGGGCCAACGTCCTGACTTTC.

By frequency in the sample, this clonotype is large. V and J are TRBV19 and TRBJ1-5; D gene ambiguous. Germline V gene sequence: CDR1 LNHDA, CDR2 SQIVND (reference sequence). CDR3 size: 12 residues. V was pared by 7 bases and J by 11 bases, with 15 bases between. CDR3 bases: TGTGCCAGTACCATCGGTTTTAGGGCCCAGCATTTT. It is translated as CASTIGFRAQHF. The whole variable domain, remainder taken from reference TRBV19 and TRBJ1-5, is DGGITQSPKYLFRKEGQNVTLSCEQNLNHDAMYWYRQDPGQGLRLIYYSQIVNDFQKGDIAEGYSVSREKKESFPLTVTSAQKNPTAFYLCASTIGFRAQHFGDGTRLSIL.

This rearrangement joins TRBV6-1 to TRBJ2-1; 8 nucleotides match TRBD1. Looked up from germline, CDR1 is MNHNS and CDR2 is SASEGT. V lost 5 bases and J lost 4; bases outside the gene matches: 4. The CDR3 has 14 residues. Here the CDR3 reads CASSTGQEYNEQFF. The CDR3 nucleotides are TGTGCCAGCAGTACGGGACAGGAGTACAATGAGCAGTTCTTC.

This clonotype was seen only a few times. The rearrangement joins TRBV7-8 to TRBJ1-5; D remains unclear. Germline-derived CDR1 and CDR2 are SGHVS and FQNEAQ. Trimming took 4 bases from V and 1 from J, leaving 11 bases between them. The CDR3 contains 15 residues. Here the CDR3 DNA reads TGTGCCAGCAGCTGGTCGCGGGTAAGCAATCAGCCCCAGCATTTT. It is translated as CASSWSRVSNQPQHF.

The chain has TRBV4-1 and TRBJ1-1; D gene uncertain. This CDR3 is built from 14 residues. Trimming took off 4 bases at V and 8 bases at J, with 17 bases between the two ends. In germline, CDR1 is MGHRA, CDR2 YSYEKL. In DNA form, the CDR3 reads TGCGCCAGCAGCCGGCCGGGCTCCCAATTGGAAGCTTTCTTT. The encoded protein is CASSRPGSQLEAFF.

The chain has TRBV7-2 and TRBJ2-7; D not resolved. The CDR3 is made up of 13 amino acids. V shed 6 bases and J shed 1 base, with 10 bases lying between them. Looked up from germline, CDR1 is SGHTA and CDR2 is FQGNSA. CDR3 in amino acids: CASSLTWSYEQYF. In nucleotides, the CDR3 is TGTGCCAGCAGTTTAACTTGGTCCTACGAGCAGTACTTC.

Here the CDR3 reads CATSRERQGSYEQYF. CDR3 in DNA: TGTGCCACCAGCAGAGAGAGACAGGGCTCCTACGAGCAGTACTTC. The V call is TRBV15, the J call TRBJ2-7; TRBD1 aligns across 7 bases. The CDR3 totals 15 residues. V lost 0 bases and J lost 0; bases outside the gene matches: 2. Germline CDR1 and CDR2: LNHNV and YYDKDF (reference sequence). Full variable domain (remainder filled in from reference TRBV15 and TRBJ2-7): DAMVIQNPRYQVTQFGKPVTLSCSQTLNHNVMYWYQQKSSQAPKLLFHYYDKDFNNEADTPDNFQSRRPNTSFCFLDIRSPGLGDTAMYLCATSRERQGSYEQYFGPGTRLTVT.

The J gene is TRBJ1-1, the V gene TRBV28; D possibly corresponds to TRBD1 (6 bases). The V end was cut by 8 bases, the J end by 2 bases, with 18 bases between. The CDR3 is 15 residues long. The germline V gene has CDR1 MDHEN and CDR2 SYDVKM. CDR3 loop: CASRGRGAGNTEAFF. The DNA for the CDR3 is TGTGCCAGCCGTGGAAGGGGGGCAGGAAACACTGAAGCTTTCTTT.

This chain uses TRBV7-9 with TRBJ2-7, with D possibly matching TRBD1 (6 bases). Trimming cost V 1 base and J 5 bases, with 15 bases left between them. In germline, CDR1 is SEHNR, CDR2 FQNEAQ (reference sequence). CDR3 length: 15 amino acids. The CDR3 DNA follows: TGTGCCAGCAGCTTAGGAACAGGGTTTGTGGACGAGCAGTACTTC. As protein: CASSLGTGFVDEQYF.

This chain connects TRBV6-2 or TRBV6-3 to TRBJ2-1; 10 bases fit TRBD2. The CDR3 spans 17 residues. Germline lookup yields CDR1 MNHEY and CDR2 SVGEGT. V was pared by 2 bases and J by 5 bases, with 9 bases of the junction left unmatched. CDR3 in DNA: TGTGCCAGCAGTTACGCCGGGAGCGGGAGGGGCGACAATGAGCAGTTCTTC. This translates into CASSYAGSGRGDNEQFF.

This chain connects TRBV7-8 to TRBJ2-7; TRBD1 matches 7 bases. Per the germline V gene, CDR1 is SGHVS and CDR2 is FQNEAQ. With V trimmed by 7 bases and J by 1 base, 10 bases remained unmatched. The CDR3 loop spans 15 amino acids. CDR3 coding DNA: TGTGCCAGCATGACGACCGGGACAGCGTCCTACGAGCAGTACTTC. It is translated as CASMTTGTASYEQYF. The full variable domain, with the rest looked up from reference TRBV7-8 and TRBJ2-7, is GAGVSQSPRYKVAKRGQDVALRCDPISGHVSLFWYQQALGQGPEFLTYFQNEAQLDKSGLPSDRFFAERPEGSVSTLKIQRTQQEDSAVYLCASMTTGTASYEQYFGPGTRLTVT.

The rearrangement joins TRBV4-2 to TRBJ1-2; no clear D. The CDR3 is made up of 14 amino acids. Germline CDR1 and CDR2: LGHNA and YNFKEQ. Trimming took off 1 base at V and 5 bases at J, with 11 bases between the two ends. CDR3 loop: CASSQAAAGYGYTF. CDR3 coding DNA: TGTGCCAGCAGCCAAGCGGCAGCCGGGTATGGCTACACCTTC.

The chain joins TRBV30 to TRBJ1-5; no firm D call. The germline CDR1 and CDR2 sequences are GTSNPN and SVGIG (reference sequence). V lost 1 base and J 1 base, leaving 8 bases between the germline ends. CDR3 size: 14 residues. For the CDR3, the DNA is TGTGCCTGGAGTGCGGACGGGAGCAATCAGCCCCAGCATTTT. Translating it yields CAWSADGSNQPQHF. The full variable domain, completed using reference TRBV30 and TRBJ1-5, is SQTIHQWPATLVQPVGSPLSLECTVEGTSNPNLYWYRQAAGRGLQLLFYSVGIGQISSEVPQNLSASRPQDRQFILSSKKLLLSDSGFYLCAWSADGSNQPQHFGDGTRLSIL.

The chain has TRBV5-1 and TRBJ2-2; a possible D gene is TRBD2 (6 bases). Per the germline V gene, CDR1 is SGHRS and CDR2 is YFSETQ. This CDR3 has 16 amino acids. V lost 0 bases, J lost 6 bases, and 15 bases lay in between. DNA of the CDR3: TGCGCCAGCAGCTTGGGACTGACTAGTATCGCCGGGGAGCTGTTTTTT. The encoded protein is CASSLGLTSIAGELFF.

The chain recombines TRBV20-1 with TRBJ2-1; a weak D match, TRBD2 (5 bases). V lost 3 bases and J lost 4, with 19 bases in between. Per the germline V gene, CDR1 is DFQATT and CDR2 is SNEGSKA (reference sequence). The CDR3 contains 16 residues. The CDR3 loop is CSASYSASNEYNEQFF. The DNA of the CDR3 is TGCAGTGCTAGTTATAGCGCGAGTAACGAATACAATGAGCAGTTCTTC.

This clonotype was seen a single time. The chain carries TRBV7-3 and TRBJ2-5, with D perhaps matching TRBD1 (6 bases). The CDR3 has 15 amino acids. V was clipped by 1 base and J by 3 bases, with 12 bases between them. CDR1 is SGHTA and CDR2 is FQGTGA in the germline V gene. CDR3 region: CASSLNGGQEETQYF. The CDR3 DNA sequence: TGTGCCAGCAGCTTAAATGGGGGCCAAGAAGAGACCCAGTACTTC.

This clonotype came up a few times. This rearrangement joins TRBV28 to TRBJ2-2, with 9 bases matching TRBD2. The CDR3 has 16 residues. CDR1 is MDHEN and CDR2 is SYDVKM in the germline V gene. Trimming took 7 bases from V and 0 from J; bases not matched to a gene: 6. In DNA, the CDR3 is TGTGCCAGCATCACTAGCGGGCTAACGAACACCGGGGAGCTGTTTTTT. Translation gives CASITSGLTNTGELFF. The full variable domain, its missing parts supplied by reference TRBV28 and TRBJ2-2, is DVKVTQSSRYLVKRTGEKVFLECVQDMDHENMFWYRQDPGLGLRLIYFSYDVKMKEKGDIPEGYSVSREKKERFSLILESASTNQTSMYLCASITSGLTNTGELFFGEGSRLTVL.

A few counts support this clonotype. The CDR3 spells CASSSDRGDGYTF. The CDR3 bases are TGTGCCAGTAGTTCAGACAGGGGAGATGGCTACACCTTC. The V call is TRBV19, the J call TRBJ1-2, with TRBD1 matching 8 bases. CDR1 and CDR2 from the germline V gene are LNHDA and SQIVND (reference sequence). CDR3 length equals 13 residues. The ends lost 5 bases at V and 6 bases at J; junction bases unmatched: 5.

The CDR3 sequence: CSARKRRETQYF. DNA for the CDR3: TGCAGTGCTAGGAAGAGGAGGGAGACCCAGTACTTC. The rearrangement joins TRBV20-1 to TRBJ2-5; TRBD2 is a possible D gene (5 bases). This CDR3 contains 12 residues. Trimming took 3 bases from V and 5 from J, leaving 10 bases between them. Germline CDR1 is DFQATT and CDR2 is SNEGSKA (reference sequence).